These 6 T cell receptor beta chains came from one sample sequenced in a study of cytomegalovirus exposure and HLA in healthy donors. Amplification used 60 Vbeta primers and 13 Jbeta primers. The assay was immunoSEQ multiplex PCR, and TCRdb's table has in-frame clones only and misses some. The sample has about 85,000 clones, 80% seen once; the top ten hold roughly 30%. Sequencing input: PBMCs. Receptor source: a man aged 50 to 60 in good health and CMV-seropositive.

The chain carries TRBV18 and TRBJ1-4; 8 bases align to TRBD1. Germline V gene sequence: CDR1 KGHSH, CDR2 LQKENI. The CDR3 has 16 residues. The V segment lost 4 bases and the J segment 7 bases; nucleotides outside the gene matches: 11. The CDR3 nucleotides read TGTGCCAGCTCACAAGGGACAGGACAAACGGGTGAAAAACTGTTTTTT. Protein: CASSQGTGQTGEKLFF.

V usage is TRBV6-4 and J usage is TRBJ2-1; D is perhaps TRBD2 (6 bases). Germline CDR1 MRHNA, CDR2 SNTAGT. The CDR3 contains 13 residues. V lost 9 bases, J lost 8 bases, and 17 bases lay in between. CDR3 in DNA: TGTGCCAGGACGGGACTCCTACTTGATGAGCAGTTCTTC. It translates to CARTGLLLDEQFF.

The chain is built from TRBV4-1 and TRBJ2-5; D ambiguous. Germline values: CDR1 MGHRA, CDR2 YSYEKL. The CDR3 runs to 15 residues. V shed 1 base and J shed 4 bases, with 13 bases lying between them. CDR3 sequence reads: CASSQATPPLETQYF. The CDR3 region has the DNA TGCGCCAGCAGCCAAGCGACTCCACCACTAGAGACCCAGTACTTC.

The gene calls are TRBV19 and TRBJ2-6; 15 positions match TRBD2. CDR1 is LNHDA, CDR2 SQIVND, per germline (reference sequence). This CDR3 is 19 amino acids long. V lost 6 bases to trimming and J lost 2 bases; unmatched junction nucleotides: 8. In DNA form, the CDR3 reads TGTGCCAGTAGGAAGGAACGGACTAGCGGGAGGGCTGGGGCCAACGTCCTGACTTTC. It codes for CASRKERTSGRAGANVLTF. Combining the CDR3 with reference TRBV19 and TRBJ2-6 gives the whole variable domain DGGITQSPKYLFRKEGQNVTLSCEQNLNHDAMYWYRQDPGQGLRLIYYSQIVNDFQKGDIAEGYSVSREKKESFPLTVTSAQKNPTAFYLCASRKERTSGRAGANVLTFGAGSRLTVL.

In DNA form, the CDR3 reads TGCGCCAGCAGCCCCCGTCCTCTAGCGGGGGTGGAGTATTTT. Amino acid sequence: CASSPRPLAGVEYF. The chain carries TRBV4-3 and TRBJ2-3, with 10 bases that match TRBD2. V lost 4 bases, J lost 13 bases, and 11 bases stayed unmatched. Per the germline V gene, CDR1 is LGHNA and CDR2 is YSLEER. This CDR3 spans 14 amino acids.

Turning to this clone: At one of its ends the junction is not consistent with the germline gene, which may arise from a read error. The identical CDR3 is also encoded by other nucleotide sequences in the sample. The chain uses TRBV4-1 and TRBJ1-1; 12 bases line up with TRBD1. The CDR3 consists of 15 residues. Germline CDR1 is MGHRA and CDR2 is YSYEKL. This CDR3 reads CASSPGTGGHTEAFF. The CDR3, as DNA: TGTGCCAGCAGCCCGGGGACAGGGGGCCACACTGAAGCTTTCTTT.